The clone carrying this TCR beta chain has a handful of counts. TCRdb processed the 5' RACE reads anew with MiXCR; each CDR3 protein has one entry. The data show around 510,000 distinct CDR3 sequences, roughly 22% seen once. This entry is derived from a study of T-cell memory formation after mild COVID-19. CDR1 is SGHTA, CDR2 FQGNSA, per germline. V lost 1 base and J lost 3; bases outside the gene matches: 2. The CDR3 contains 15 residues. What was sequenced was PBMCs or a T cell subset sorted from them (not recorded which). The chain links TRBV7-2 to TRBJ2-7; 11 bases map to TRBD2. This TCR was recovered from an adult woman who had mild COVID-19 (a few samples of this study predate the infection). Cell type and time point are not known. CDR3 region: CASSLDLAGGYEQYF. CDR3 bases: TGTGCCAGCAGCTTAGATCTAGCGGGAGGCTACGAGCAGTACTTC.